This TCR beta chain was sequenced in a study of CD4 T cells in relation to SARS-CoV-2 and coronaviruses (dated by TCRdb to the early 2020s). The study in broad terms: The ViraFEST assay cultured PBMCs with antigen for more than nine days, then sequenced TCR beta CDR3s to find antigen-specific clonal expansions. Across all 12 patients in the convalescent cohort, the median age was roughly 36 years, with a range of roughly 20 to 75 years. Of the roughly twelve convalescent patients, 8 were male and 4 were female, and two of the subjects were Hispanic. Shared crossreactive spike epitopes were mapped to their HLA restriction using patient-derived lymphoblastoid cell lines. The study assessed, at the TCR clonotype level, memory CD4+ T cell crossreactivity between SARS-CoV-2 and common cold coronavirus spike proteins. The Adaptive Biotechnologies TCR-sequencing kit was used to sequence samples from a few pre-COVID donors and the naive versus memory experiments, whereas other data were Illumina-based. A different, Illumina-based TCR-beta assay was used to sequence expansion assays from other donors in the study. Overall study results and their limits: The study was limited by small numbers of patients and tested TCRs. Compared with monoreactive clones, crossreactive clones had significantly weaker SARS-CoV-2-driven expansion, a result consistent with antigenic imprinting. Crossreactivity analysis centred on spike protein, so crossreactivity against other viral proteins was not assessed. Pre-pandemic and post-infection samples were not both contributed by any donor, so tracing of the source of pre-existing responses was limited. Naive versus memory sequencing indicated the assay detects memory recall responses rather than primary responses primed during culture. Memory CD4+ clonotypes crossrecognizing SARS-CoV-2 and at least one common cold coronavirus spike were found in about 61% of donors.

Of note for this clone: It lacks a known antigen. Per-base quality was not reported, and no clone a single base away is much larger than it.

DNA from CEF-cultured naive and memory CD4+ T cells underwent immunoSEQ TCR-beta sequencing at survey level. In the paper's pipeline: During preprocessing, nonproductive sequences were removed, along with CDR3s that did not begin with C, did not end with F or W, or were shorter than 7 amino acids. Antigen-specific clonotypes were called with the MANAFEST web app, based on expansion relative to reference and other culture wells. A clone counted as positive if significantly expanded in 2 of 3 replicate wells versus the reference culture at FDR below 0.05. For a clone to be considered positive, significant expansion relative to all other tandem wells and an odds ratio above 5 were also required. Cultured and uncultured naive and memory CD4+ repertoires were searched for previously identified spike- and CEF-reactive CDR3s. After three terminal residues were trimmed from each end, CDR3 homology was quantified as pairwise Levenshtein distance using the stringdist R package. The source is immuneACCESS, and TCRdb retained only in-frame sequences with V and J called. Part of the clones is not carried over; for the studies checked, unresolved V genes explain less than half of this, and the remainder is unexplained. V, J and clone size are those of that table, while D and trimming were read from the DNA. Here the sample has about 34,000 clones; more than 60% occur a single time. The ten largest clones take up almost 3.5% of the sample.

The germline V gene provides CDR1 MDHEN and CDR2 SYDVKM. CDR3 length: 15 amino acids, cysteine to phenylalanine. CDR3 DNA only is kept here, 45 bases in frame from base 1. V lost 5 bases and J lost 3 bases, and the count of bases not matched to a germline gene is 8. Naive and memory CD4+ T cells were separated from cryopreserved PBMCs by first enriching for CD4 and then performing EasySep naive CD4+ T cell enrichment. For around 9 days, around 92,000 sorted naive or memory CD4+ T cells were cultured together with CEF peptides and T cell-depleted PBMCs at a 1:1 ratio. Triplicate replicate wells were generally used for each peptide culture condition. Ficoll-Paque PLUS gradient centrifugation was used to isolate PBMCs from either whole blood or leukapheresis product. PBMCs were either cryopreserved at -140°C or used fresh in the expansion assay. The QIAamp Micro DNA Kit was used to extract genomic DNA from the CD4+ T cells.

This clonotype originated in an adult with COVID-19. The specimen was memory CD4+ T cells from PBMCs, cultured in vitro. This specimen's cell subset or site label, interpreted: memory (non-naive) CD4+ T cells. The chain is encoded by TRBV28 joined to TRBJ2-7, with 9 central nucleotides matching TRBD2. The encoded CDR3 is CASSPLTSGNYEQYF. The base sequence is TGTGCCAGCAGTCCGCTGACTAGCGGCAACTACGAGCAGTACTTC.